This T cell receptor beta chain was captured in a study of blood T cell repertoires in COVID-19. As for the study in general: The samples span acute and convalescent COVID-19 from the United States, Italy and Spain. Nucleic acid was either cDNA or gDNA, and it came from T cells, B-cell-depleted T cells, or PBMCs.

Authors' data handling: Estimation of nucleated cell counts relied on the amplification of reference gene primers. The protocol was immunoSEQ multiplex PCR, while the TCRdb copy is restricted to in-frame clones and leaves out a portion. For V, J and clone size, that table is used; D and trimming come from the DNA. The data show about 250,000 clones, with about 90% seen just once and around 0.83% held by the top ten. It was during active infection that Seattle patients were enrolled and then longitudinally followed. The receptor was isolated from a man younger than 40 with COVID-19, enrolled during active disease. The sample was peripheral blood.

CDR3 protein: CASSKGTSGGAVTQYF. As DNA, the CDR3 is TGTGCCAGCAGCAAAGGGACTAGCGGGGGGGCCGTGACCCAGTACTTC. The rearrangement uses TRBV3-1 (or the pseudogene TRBV3-2) and TRBJ2-5, with TRBD2 matching 16 bases. The CDR3 runs to 16 residues. Germline loops: CDR1 LGHDT, CDR2 YNNKEL (reference sequence). Unmatched junction bases numbered 7, after V lost 5 bases and J lost 7 bases.